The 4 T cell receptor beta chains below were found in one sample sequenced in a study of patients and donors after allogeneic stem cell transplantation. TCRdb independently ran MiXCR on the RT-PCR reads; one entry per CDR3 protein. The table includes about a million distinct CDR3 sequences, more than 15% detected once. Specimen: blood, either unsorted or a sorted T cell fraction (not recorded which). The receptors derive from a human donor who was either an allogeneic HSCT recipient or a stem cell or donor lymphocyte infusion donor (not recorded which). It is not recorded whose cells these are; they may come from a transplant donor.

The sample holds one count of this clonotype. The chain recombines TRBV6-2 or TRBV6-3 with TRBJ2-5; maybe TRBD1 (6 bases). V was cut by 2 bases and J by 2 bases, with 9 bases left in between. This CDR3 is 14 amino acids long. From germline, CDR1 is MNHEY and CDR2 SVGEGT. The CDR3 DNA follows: TGTGCCAGCAGTTACCAACAGGGACAAGAGACCCAGTACTTC. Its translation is CASSYQQGQETQYF.

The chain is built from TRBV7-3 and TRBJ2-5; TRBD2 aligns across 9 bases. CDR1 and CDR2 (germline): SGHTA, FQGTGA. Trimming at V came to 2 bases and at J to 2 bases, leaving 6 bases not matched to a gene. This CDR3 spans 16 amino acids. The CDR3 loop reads CASSLVGGGGQETQYF. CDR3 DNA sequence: TGTGCCAGCAGCTTAGTTGGCGGGGGGGGTCAAGAGACCCAGTACTTC.

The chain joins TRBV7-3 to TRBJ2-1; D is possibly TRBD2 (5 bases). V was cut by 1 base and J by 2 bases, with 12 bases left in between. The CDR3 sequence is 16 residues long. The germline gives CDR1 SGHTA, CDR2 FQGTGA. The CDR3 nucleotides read TGTGCCAGCAGCTTAAGGGTAGCGACGGCCTACAATGAGCAGTTCTTC. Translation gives CASSLRVATAYNEQFF.

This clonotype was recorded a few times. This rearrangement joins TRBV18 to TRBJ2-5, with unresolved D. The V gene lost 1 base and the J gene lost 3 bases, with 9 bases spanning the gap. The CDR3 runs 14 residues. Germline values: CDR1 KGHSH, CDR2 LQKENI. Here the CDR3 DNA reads TGTGCCAGCTCACCACTGCCTGCAAAAGAGACCCAGTACTTC. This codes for CASSPLPAKETQYF.